The present T cell receptor (beta chain) was sequenced within a study of vaccination and CD4 T cells after COVID-19. Treatment: approximately nine-day PBMC culture with coronavirus spike peptide pools or control peptides (ViraFEST assay). The unexposed donor gave CD4+ T cells before the COVID-19 pandemic (2011-2018). Expanded clonotypes were found by TCR sequencing after peptide-pool stimulation (ViraFEST). The CDR3 spans 13 residues. The germline V gene has CDR1 SGHRS and CDR2 YFSETQ. V was trimmed by 3 bases and J by 4 bases, leaving 8 bases between them. Points on this clonotype: What it recognizes is unknown.

Oncomine TCR Beta short-read sequencing was applied to DNA from cultured CD4+ T cells. Extraction of genomic DNA was performed on cultured CD4+ T cells. TCRdb reprocessed the PCR reads with MiXCR, giving one entry per CDR3 protein. Of approximately 11,000 distinct CDR3 sequences in the sample, 25% to 30% were seen once. The TCR was taken from a human donor in good health. Sequences were obtained from CD4+ T cells from blood, cultured in vitro. The V gene is TRBV5-1, the J gene TRBJ1-5; D perhaps matches TRBD1 (5 bases). The CDR3 protein is CASSSGTNQPQHF. In DNA form, the CDR3 reads TGCGCCAGCAGCTCCGGGACGAATCAGCCCCAGCATTTT.